These 27 T cell receptor beta chains came from one sample sequenced in a study of blood T cell repertoires in COVID-19. Generated by immunoSEQ multiplex PCR, the TCRdb table keeps only in-frame clones and is missing some. The table records about 200,000 clones, around 76% of them present only once. Specimen: peripheral blood. The receptors derive from a woman in her sixties or seventies with COVID-19, enrolled during active disease.

V usage is TRBV5-6 and J usage is TRBJ1-2, with D maybe TRBD1 (5 bases). V shed 3 bases and J shed 3 bases, with 9 bases lying between them. There are 13 residues in the CDR3. Germline V lookup: CDR1 SGHDT, CDR2 YYEEEE. CDR3 residues: CASSYFRDYGYTF. The CDR3 nucleotides are TGTGCCAGCAGCTACTTCAGGGACTATGGCTACACCTTC. The full variable domain, with the rest looked up from reference TRBV5-6 and TRBJ1-2, is DAGVTQSPTHLIKTRGQQVTLRCSPKSGHDTVSWYQQALGQGPQFIFQYYEEEERQRGNFPDRFSGHQFPNYSSELNVNALLLGDSALYLCASSYFRDYGYTFGSGTRLTVV.

V is TRBV19 and J is TRBJ2-6, with 8 bases that match TRBD2. Germline V lookup: CDR1 LNHDA, CDR2 SQIVND (reference sequence). V shed 6 bases, J shed 4 bases, and the junction held 11 bases outside the gene matches. This CDR3 contains 17 residues. The CDR3 spells CASRSRRGGDGANVLTF. DNA of the CDR3: TGTGCCAGTAGAAGCCGTCGGGGGGGCGACGGGGCCAACGTCCTGACTTTC.

This rearrangement joins TRBV9 to TRBJ2-1; TRBD1 agrees at 9 bases. Per the germline V gene, CDR1 is SGDLS and CDR2 is YYNGEE. V was pared by 5 bases and J by 3 bases, with 6 bases of the junction left unmatched. The CDR3 length is 15 residues. For the CDR3, the DNA is TGTGCCAGCAGTTCCGGACAGGGGTACTACAATGAGCAGTTCTTC. Residues: CASSSGQGYYNEQFF.

This clone occurred once. The gene calls are TRBV12-3 or TRBV12-4 and TRBJ2-2, with a tentative D call TRBD1 (5 bases). CDR3 length: 13 amino acids. Trimming removed 7 bases at V and 5 bases at J, with 11 bases between. The CDR3 region has the DNA TGTGCCAGCACCCTTGCAGGGACCGGGGAGCTGTTTTTT. Translation gives CASTLAGTGELFF.

The genes are TRBV5-8 and TRBJ2-2; a weak D match, TRBD1 (6 bases). With 3 bases removed from V and 7 bases from J, the gap between germline ends came to 13 bases. Germline lookup yields CDR1 SGHTS and CDR2 YDEGEE. The CDR3 has 14 residues. This CDR3 is CASSWDQGIGELFF. For the CDR3, the DNA is TGTGCCAGCAGCTGGGATCAGGGGATCGGGGAGCTGTTTTTT.

The CDR3 loop is CASSLWGQGANTEAFF. The CDR3 region has the DNA TGTGCCAGCAGCTTGTGGGGACAGGGGGCGAACACTGAAGCTTTCTTT. The chain uses TRBV11-2 and TRBJ1-1; TRBD1 aligns across 12 bases. Trimming at V came to 3 bases and at J to 1 base, leaving 3 bases not matched to a gene. The length of the CDR3 is 16 residues. Looked up from germline, CDR1 is SGHAT and CDR2 is FQNNGV.

The chain has TRBV18 and TRBJ2-1; 7 positions match TRBD2. The CDR3 loop spans 13 amino acids. The germline gives CDR1 KGHSH, CDR2 LQKENI. V trimming: 6 bases; J trimming: 12 bases; junction bases outside the gene matches: 11. The CDR3: CASSPGTTLRQFF. DNA for the CDR3: TGTGCCAGCTCCCCCGGGACTACTCTACGGCAGTTCTTC.

The chain links TRBV6-5 to TRBJ1-1, with 7 bases matching TRBD1. The germline CDR1 and CDR2 sequences are MNHEY and SVGAGI. V shed 6 bases, J shed 3 bases, and the junction held 7 bases outside the gene matches. This CDR3 has 14 amino acids. CDR3 sequence reads: CASSLQTGDTEAFF. Here the CDR3 DNA reads TGTGCCAGCAGCCTCCAAACAGGGGACACTGAAGCTTTCTTT.

This chain uses TRBV4-2 with TRBJ2-3; maybe TRBD1 (7 bases). In germline, CDR1 is LGHNA, CDR2 YNFKEQ. Trimming removed 3 bases at V and 0 bases at J, with 16 bases between. The CDR3 has 17 residues. CDR3: CASSQGGQPRSTDTQYF. The DNA of the CDR3 is TGTGCCAGCAGCCAGGGGGGACAGCCAAGAAGCACAGATACGCAGTATTTT.

This chain links TRBV5-1 with TRBJ1-6; 9 bases are shared with TRBD1. Trimming at V came to 3 bases and at J to 8 bases, leaving 9 bases not matched to a gene. The CDR3 spans 16 residues. Germline assignment: CDR1 SGHRS and CDR2 YFSETQ. CDR3 protein: CASSSEQTGGDSPLHF. In DNA form, the CDR3 reads TGCGCCAGCAGCTCCGAACAGACAGGGGGGGATTCACCCCTCCACTTT.

This chain joins TRBV28 and TRBJ2-7, with a possible D match to TRBD1 (7 bases). The germline gives CDR1 MDHEN, CDR2 SYDVKM. The CDR3 has 14 residues. V was shortened by 3 bases and J by 1 base, with 10 bases between the two germline ends. As DNA, the CDR3 is TGTGCCAGCAGTTTCGGGGGACAGTCCTACGAGCAGTACGTC. This codes for CASSFGGQSYEQYV.

The chain combines TRBV4-1 with TRBJ2-7; 11 bases align to TRBD2. J gave up 6 bases and V 4 bases, and 8 bases lay outside the gene matches. Germline loops: CDR1 MGHRA, CDR2 YSYEKL. The CDR3 totals 15 residues. DNA of the CDR3: TGCGCCAGCAGCCCCCATAGCGGGAGGGCCCCCGAGCAGTACTTC. Translated, it gives CASSPHSGRAPEQYF.

This clone has a single count. The chain recombines TRBV15 with TRBJ1-5; D gene unclear. V was pared by 3 bases and J by 6 bases, with 15 bases between. The CDR3 runs to 15 residues. The V gene's germline CDR1 is LNHNV and CDR2 YYDKDF (reference sequence). The CDR3 DNA is TGTGCCACCAGCAGCGCGGGCCAGCCCATTCAGCCCCAGCATTTT. Its protein is CATSSAGQPIQPQHF.

V and J are TRBV5-6 and TRBJ1-4; perhaps TRBD1 as D (5 bases). V dropped 4 bases and J dropped 12 bases, with 22 bases sitting between them. The germline V gene encodes CDR1 SGHDT and CDR2 YYEEEE. CDR3 size: 15 residues. The chain's CDR3 is CASSLGLPGDEELFF. CDR3 nucleotide sequence: TGTGCCAGCAGCCTAGGGCTACCGGGGGATGAGGAACTGTTTTTT.

This chain joins TRBV7-2 and TRBJ2-7; 11 nucleotides agree with TRBD2. With V trimmed by 4 bases and J by 4 bases, 12 bases remained unmatched. This CDR3 spans 17 amino acids. CDR1 SGHTA and CDR2 FQGNSA come from the germline V gene. In DNA form, the CDR3 reads TGTGCCAGCAGCTGGGCTAGCGGGAGGTCCCCTTCATACGAGCAGTACTTC. Translation gives CASSWASGRSPSYEQYF.

This chain joins TRBV5-8 and TRBJ2-5, with a possible D match to TRBD2 (6 bases). CDR1 and CDR2 (germline): SGHTS, YDEGEE. The V and J ends lost 5 bases and 4 bases respectively, with 12 bases between them. CDR3 length: 13 amino acids. This CDR3 is CASSSPGVETQYF. CDR3 nucleotide sequence: TGTGCCAGCAGTTCACCGGGGGTAGAGACCCAGTACTTC.

As for this clone: As the CDR3 is not closed by the conserved phenylalanine or tryptophan, this likely results from a read error. The limits of the CDR3 on the DNA are not certain, so only TCRdb's listed CDR3 is given. J is TRBJ1-4 and V is TRBV3-1 (or the pseudogene TRBV3-2); no DNA check was done on the table's D call, TRBD1. Germline lookup yields CDR1 LGHDT and CDR2 YNNKEL (reference sequence). The CDR3 numbers 10 amino acids, ends counted. This CDR3 reads CASSQYRWLN.

The chain couples TRBV5-6 to TRBJ2-7; possible D gene TRBD1, 5 bases. CDR3 length: 13 amino acids. Germline values: CDR1 SGHDT, CDR2 YYEEEE. Trimming removed 5 bases at V and 5 bases at J, with 14 bases between. CDR3 in amino acids: CASRTTWGDEQYV. CDR3 sequence (DNA): TGTGCCAGCAGAACCACGTGGGGCGACGAGCAGTACGTC.

This sequence joins TRBV5-5 and TRBJ2-3; possible D gene TRBD2, 6 bases. Germline assignment: CDR1 SGHKS and CDR2 YYEKEE (reference sequence). CDR3 length: 16 amino acids. The ends were cut back, 4 bases at V and 5 bases at J, with 20 bases in the middle. CDR3 in amino acids: CASSEAKIAGIDTQYF. The CDR3 nucleotides are TGTGCCAGCAGCGAGGCAAAGATTGCGGGAATAGATACGCAGTATTTT.

This rearrangement joins TRBV7-8 to TRBJ1-1; 11 bases agree with TRBD1. The J segment lost 11 bases and the V segment lost 5 bases, leaving 13 bases of the junction unmatched. This CDR3 region has 15 residues. Looked up from germline, CDR1 is SGHVS and CDR2 is FQNEAQ. CDR3 coding DNA: TGTGCCAGCAGCCCAAACCGGACAGGGGGCGCACGGGCTTTCTTT. The encoded protein is CASSPNRTGGARAFF.

This clone turned up a few times. As DNA, the CDR3 is TGTGCCAGCAGCTATACGACAGGCCTCTCTAACTATGGCTACACCTTC. Its protein is CASSYTTGLSNYGYTF. The V call is TRBV7-2, the J call TRBJ1-2, with D possibly being TRBD1 (6 bases). CDR3 length: 16 amino acids. V was clipped by 4 bases and J by 0 bases, with 15 bases between them. CDR1 is SGHTA and CDR2 is FQGNSA in the germline V gene. Full variable domain (missing parts from reference TRBV7-2 and TRBJ1-2): GAGVSQSPSNKVTEKGKDVELRCDPISGHTALYWYRQSLGQGLEFLIYFQGNSAPDKSGLPSDRFSAERTGGSVSTLTIQRTQQEDSAVYLCASSYTTGLSNYGYTFGSGTRLTVV.

This clone turned up a few times. The chain combines TRBV10-3 with TRBJ2-7, with TRBD2 matching over 9 bases. Trimming cost V 3 bases and J 5 bases; bases outside gene matches: 5. The CDR3 has 14 amino acids. CDR1 is ENHRY, CDR2 SYGVKD, per germline. The CDR3 bases are TGTGCCATCAGTGATGTAGCGGGAGCCCACGAGCAGTACTTC. It is translated as CAISDVAGAHEQYF.

As for this clone: Within the sample, other DNA sequences also encode this same CDR3. The chain employs TRBV19 and TRBJ2-2; D call uncertain. Germline V gives CDR1 LNHDA, CDR2 SQIVND (reference sequence). Deletions cut 5 bases from V and 2 bases from J, with 9 bases between. This CDR3 region has 14 residues. CDR3 nucleotides: TGTGCCAGTAGTTCGAGGCTAAACACCGGGGAGCTGTTTTTT. Amino acid sequence: CASSSRLNTGELFF.

V is TRBV13 and J is TRBJ2-1; TRBD2 agrees at 11 bases. The CDR3 consists of 15 residues. Germline CDR1 and CDR2: PRHDT and FYEKMQ (reference sequence). V lost 5 bases, J lost 7 bases, and 7 bases stayed unmatched. In DNA form, the CDR3 reads TGTGCCAGCAGCGTAGCGGGAGGGCCTGGAAATGAGCAGTTCTTC. Translating gives CASSVAGGPGNEQFF. The variable domain in full, with the rest retrieved from reference TRBV13 and TRBJ2-1, is AAGVIQSPRHLIKEKRETATLKCYPIPRHDTVYWYQQGPGQDPQFLISFYEKMQSDKGSIPDRFSAQQFSDYHSELNMSSLELGDSALYFCASSVAGGPGNEQFFGPGTRLTVL.

V usage is TRBV11-2 and J usage is TRBJ1-1, with a possible D match to TRBD1 (5 bases). Germline CDR1 is SGHAT and CDR2 is FQNNGV. The V end lost 7 bases, the J end lost 10 bases, and 13 bases lay between the germline ends. The CDR3 has 11 residues. The CDR3 here is CASNPGPRAFF. Here the CDR3 DNA reads TGTGCCAGCAACCCAGGGCCCCGAGCTTTCTTT.

The chain couples TRBV4-3 to TRBJ1-2, with D perhaps matching TRBD1 (5 bases). Germline CDR1 is LGHNA and CDR2 is YSLEER. This CDR3 is built from 15 residues. V was clipped by 0 bases and J by 3 bases, with 11 bases between them. CDR3 loop: CASSQEERTHYGYTF. Here the CDR3 DNA reads TGCGCCAGCAGCCAAGAGGAAAGGACACACTATGGCTACACCTTC.

J is TRBJ2-3 and V is TRBV3-1 (or the pseudogene TRBV3-2); no reliable D call. The ends were cut back, 1 base at V and 0 bases at J, with 17 bases in the middle. The CDR3 is 18 amino acids. The germline gives CDR1 LGHDT, CDR2 YNNKEL (reference sequence). The DNA of the CDR3 is TGTGCCAGCAGCCAAGCGGTCCGACTCGCTAATAGCACAGATACGCAGTATTTT. Translated: CASSQAVRLANSTDTQYF.